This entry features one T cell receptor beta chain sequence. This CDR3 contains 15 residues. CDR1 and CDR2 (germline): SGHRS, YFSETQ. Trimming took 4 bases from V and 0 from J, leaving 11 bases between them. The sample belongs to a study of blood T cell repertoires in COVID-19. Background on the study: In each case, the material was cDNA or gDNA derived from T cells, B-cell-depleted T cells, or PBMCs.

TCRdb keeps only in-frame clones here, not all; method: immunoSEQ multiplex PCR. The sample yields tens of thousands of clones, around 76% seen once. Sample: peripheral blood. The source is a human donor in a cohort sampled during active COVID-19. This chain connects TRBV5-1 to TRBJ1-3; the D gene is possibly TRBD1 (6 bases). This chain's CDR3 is CASSGGQASGNTIYF. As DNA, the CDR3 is TGCGCCAGCAGCGGGGGACAAGCCTCTGGAAACACCATATATTTT.